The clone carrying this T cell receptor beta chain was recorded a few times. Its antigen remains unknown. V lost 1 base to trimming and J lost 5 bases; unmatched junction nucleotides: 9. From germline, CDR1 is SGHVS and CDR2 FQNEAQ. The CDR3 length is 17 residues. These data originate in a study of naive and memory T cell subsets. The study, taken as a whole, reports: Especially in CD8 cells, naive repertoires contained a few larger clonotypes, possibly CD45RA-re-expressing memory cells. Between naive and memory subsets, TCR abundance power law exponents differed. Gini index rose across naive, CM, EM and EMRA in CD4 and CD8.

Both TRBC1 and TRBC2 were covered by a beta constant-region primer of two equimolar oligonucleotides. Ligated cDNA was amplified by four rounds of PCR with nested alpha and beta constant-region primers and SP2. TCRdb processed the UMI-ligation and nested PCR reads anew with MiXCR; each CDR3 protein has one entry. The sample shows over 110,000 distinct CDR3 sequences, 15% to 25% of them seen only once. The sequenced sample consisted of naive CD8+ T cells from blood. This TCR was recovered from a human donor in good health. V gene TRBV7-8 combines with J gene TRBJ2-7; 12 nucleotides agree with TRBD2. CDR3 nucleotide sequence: TGTGCCAGCAGCTTAGTGGGGGCTCTAGCGGGAGGGGACGAGCAGTACTTC. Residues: CASSLVGALAGGDEQYF.